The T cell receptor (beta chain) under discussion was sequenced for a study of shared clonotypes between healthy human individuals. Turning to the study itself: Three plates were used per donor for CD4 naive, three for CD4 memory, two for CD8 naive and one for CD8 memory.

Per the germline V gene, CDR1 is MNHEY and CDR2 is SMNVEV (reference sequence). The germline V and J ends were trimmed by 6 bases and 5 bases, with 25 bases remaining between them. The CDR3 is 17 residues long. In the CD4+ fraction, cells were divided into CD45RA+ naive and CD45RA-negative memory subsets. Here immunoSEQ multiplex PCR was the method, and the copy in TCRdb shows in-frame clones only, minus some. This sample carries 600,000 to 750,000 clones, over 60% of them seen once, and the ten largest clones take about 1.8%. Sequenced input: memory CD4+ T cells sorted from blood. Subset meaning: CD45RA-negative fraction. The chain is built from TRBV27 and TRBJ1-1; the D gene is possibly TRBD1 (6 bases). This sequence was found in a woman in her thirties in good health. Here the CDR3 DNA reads TGTGCCAGCAGACGAATGCCGGGACAATCGGCCGGAACTGAAGCTTTCTTT. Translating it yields CASRRMPGQSAGTEAFF.